This T cell receptor beta chain stems from a study of Ad26.COV2.S vaccination and SARS-CoV-2 variants. CDR1 and CDR2 (germline): KGHDR, SFDVKD. Trimming stripped 3 bases from V and 3 bases from J, with 11 bases between. The CDR3 runs to 15 residues. Specified treatment: about 20 received Ad26.COV2.S at low or high dose, single or two shots; roughly five received placebo; per-sample allocation not given. The samples date from day 63 after the first vaccine or placebo injection. The data were produced by immunoSEQ multiplex PCR, yet TCRdb's version contains in-frame clones alone and is incomplete. The profile shows about 680,000 clones, roughly 90% of them singletons. This clone was picked up one time.

The V call is TRBV24-1, the J call TRBJ2-1; weak D call: TRBD2 (6 bases). This specimen was peripheral blood, taken in a trial of Ad26.COV2.S vaccine versus placebo. This TCR was sampled from a person aged 18-60 years who received the Ad26.COV2.S COVID-19 vaccine or a placebo. The CDR3 is CATSDIGGDYNEQFF. The CDR3 nucleotides read TGTGCCACCAGTGATATTGGCGGGGACTACAATGAGCAGTTCTTC.